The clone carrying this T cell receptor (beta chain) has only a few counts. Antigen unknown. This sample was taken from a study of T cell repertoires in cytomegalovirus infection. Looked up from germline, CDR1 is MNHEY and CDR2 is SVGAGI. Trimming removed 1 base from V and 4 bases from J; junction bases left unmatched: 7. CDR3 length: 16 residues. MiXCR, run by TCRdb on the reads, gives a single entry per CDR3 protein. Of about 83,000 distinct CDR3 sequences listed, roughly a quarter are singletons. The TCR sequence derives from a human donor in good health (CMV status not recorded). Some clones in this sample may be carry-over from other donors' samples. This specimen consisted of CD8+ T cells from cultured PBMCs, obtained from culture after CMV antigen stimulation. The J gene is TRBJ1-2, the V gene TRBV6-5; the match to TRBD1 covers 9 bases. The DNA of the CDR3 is TGTGCCAGCAGTTACTTCGGGACAGGGATAGTCTATGGCTACACCTTC. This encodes CASSYFGTGIVYGYTF.